The rows below give T cell receptor beta chains drawn from one sample of a study of CD8 T cells in ankylosing spondylitis. TCRdb re-analysed the 5' RACE reads in MiXCR, keeping a single row per CDR3 protein. Of tens of thousands of distinct CDR3 sequences in the sample, about 2.5% are singletons; the top ten hold roughly 4.4%. Sequenced input: blood, either unsorted or a sorted T cell fraction (not recorded which). These receptors originate from a male donor with ankylosing spondylitis or in good health (not recorded which). Each CDR3 is given with its conserved first and last residue. D genes are given only for firm matches. Some rows have no size entry. The others give once, few or many, or a class for an expanded clone.

CDR3aa: CASSARAGLADNEQFF
CDR3nt: TGTGCCAGCAGCGCCCGTGCGGGACTAGCGGACAATGAGCAGTTCTTC
j_gene: TRBJ2-1
v_gene: TRBV9
d_gene: TRBD2
abundance: many

CDR3aa: CASSVDGGGGVPQETQYF
CDR3nt: TGTGCCAGCAGCGTAGATGGGGGAGGGGGGGTGCCGCAAGAGACCCAGTACTTC
j_gene: TRBJ2-5
v_gene: TRBV9
d_gene: .
abundance: many

CDR3aa: CASSVTGFGTDTQYF
CDR3nt: TGTGCCAGCAGCGTCACAGGGTTCGGCACAGATACGCAGTATTTT
j_gene: TRBJ2-3
v_gene: TRBV9
d_gene: .
abundance: many

CDR3aa: CASSVGQAIYGYTF
CDR3nt: TGTGCCAGCAGCGTCGGACAGGCTATCTATGGCTACACCTTC
j_gene: TRBJ1-2
v_gene: TRBV9
d_gene: TRBD1
abundance: many

CDR3aa: CASSKQVSSTDTQYF
CDR3nt: TGTGCCAGCAGCAAACAGGTTTCTAGCACAGATACGCAGTATTTT
j_gene: TRBJ2-3
v_gene: TRBV9
d_gene: .
abundance: many

CDR3aa: CASSVADSPYYEQYF
CDR3nt: TGTGCCAGCAGCGTAGCTGACAGCCCTTACTACGAGCAGTACTTC
j_gene: TRBJ2-7
v_gene: TRBV9
d_gene: .
abundance: many

CDR3aa: CASSDNSGRDYNEQFF
CDR3nt: TGTGCCAGCAGCGATAATAGCGGGAGAGACTACAATGAGCAGTTCTTC
j_gene: TRBJ2-1
v_gene: TRBV9
d_gene: TRBD2
abundance: medium-sized

CDR3aa: CASTFLIEIGVGEQFF
CDR3nt: TGTGCCAGCACCTTCCTCATTGAGATCGGGGTCGGTGAGCAGTTCTTC
j_gene: TRBJ2-1
v_gene: TRBV9
d_gene: .
abundance: many

CDR3aa: CASSPRTSTDTQYF
CDR3nt: TGTGCCAGCAGCCCGAGAACTAGCACAGATACGCAGTATTTT
j_gene: TRBJ2-3
v_gene: TRBV9
d_gene: .
abundance: many

CDR3aa: CASSGTSGGGSDEQFF
CDR3nt: TGTGCCAGCAGCGGGACTAGCGGGGGCGGTAGCGATGAGCAGTTCTTC
j_gene: TRBJ2-1
v_gene: TRBV9
d_gene: TRBD2
abundance: many

CDR3aa: CASSVDPSGRNNEQFF
CDR3nt: TGTGCCAGCAGCGTAGACCCCAGCGGGAGAAACAATGAGCAGTTCTTC
j_gene: TRBJ2-1
v_gene: TRBV9
d_gene: TRBD2
abundance: many

CDR3aa: CASSTVQETQYF
CDR3nt: TGTGCCAGCAGTACTGTCCAAGAGACCCAGTACTTC
j_gene: TRBJ2-5
v_gene: TRBV9
d_gene: .
abundance: many

CDR3aa: CASSVVGGASYNEQFF
CDR3nt: TGTGCCAGCAGCGTAGTAGGGGGAGCTTCCTACAATGAGCAGTTCTTC
j_gene: TRBJ2-1
v_gene: TRBV9
d_gene: .
abundance: few

CDR3aa: CASSVAPGTSSEQYF
CDR3nt: TGTGCCAGCAGCGTAGCTCCGGGGACTAGTTCCGAGCAGTACTTC
j_gene: TRBJ2-7
v_gene: TRBV9
d_gene: TRBD2
abundance: many

CDR3aa: CASSGIFGTGSHGYTF
CDR3nt: TGTGCCAGCAGCGGGATCTTTGGGACAGGGTCGCATGGCTACACCTTC
j_gene: TRBJ1-2
v_gene: TRBV9
d_gene: TRBD1
abundance: many

CDR3aa: CASSVGSQGGELFF
CDR3nt: TGTGCCAGCAGCGTAGGGAGCCAAGGCGGGGAGCTGTTTTTT
j_gene: TRBJ2-2
v_gene: TRBV9
d_gene: .
abundance: many

CDR3aa: CASSAGGGQGMNTGELFF
CDR3nt: TGTGCCAGCAGCGCCGGGGGGGGACAGGGGATGAACACCGGGGAGCTGTTTTTT
j_gene: TRBJ2-2
v_gene: TRBV9
d_gene: TRBD1
abundance: few

CDR3aa: CASSVGQAGGIYEQYF
CDR3nt: TGTGCCAGCAGCGTAGGTCAGGCCGGAGGAATCTACGAGCAGTACTTC
j_gene: TRBJ2-7
v_gene: TRBV9
d_gene: .
abundance: many

CDR3aa: CASSPRAGLDTQYF
CDR3nt: TGTGCCAGCAGCCCCCGGGCTGGATTGGATACGCAGTATTTT
j_gene: TRBJ2-3
v_gene: TRBV9
d_gene: .
abundance: many

CDR3aa: CASSAGTPRNEQFF
CDR3nt: TGTGCCAGCAGCGCCGGGACTCCCCGCAATGAGCAGTTCTTC
j_gene: TRBJ2-1
v_gene: TRBV9
d_gene: .
abundance: many

CDR3aa: CASSDGTVSIGYTF
CDR3nt: TGTGCCAGCAGCGACGGGACAGTCTCGATCGGCTACACCTTC
j_gene: TRBJ1-2
v_gene: TRBV9
d_gene: TRBD1
abundance: many

CDR3aa: CASSVPGNYGYTF
CDR3nt: TGTGCCAGCAGCGTACCGGGAAACTATGGCTACACCTTC
j_gene: TRBJ1-2
v_gene: TRBV9
d_gene: .
abundance: many

CDR3aa: CASSVATSGSGWTDTQYF
CDR3nt: TGTGCCAGCAGCGTAGCAACTAGCGGGAGCGGGTGGACAGATACGCAGTATTTT
j_gene: TRBJ2-3
v_gene: TRBV9
d_gene: TRBD2
abundance: many

CDR3aa: CASSGGAGYNEQFF
CDR3nt: TGTGCCAGCAGCGGAGGAGCGGGCTACAATGAGCAGTTCTTC
j_gene: TRBJ2-1
v_gene: TRBV9
d_gene: .
abundance: many

CDR3aa: CASSVLPDTQYF
CDR3nt: TGTGCCAGCAGCGTTCTCCCAGATACGCAGTATTTT
j_gene: TRBJ2-3
v_gene: TRBV9
d_gene: .
abundance: many

CDR3aa: CASSVVASGIQYF
CDR3nt: TGTGCCAGCAGCGTAGTGGCATCCGGCATTCAGTACTTC
j_gene: TRBJ2-4
v_gene: TRBV9
d_gene: .
abundance: many

CDR3aa: CASSVVGGEAQYF
CDR3nt: TGTGCCAGCAGCGTAGTTGGGGGAGAGGCCCAGTACTTC
j_gene: TRBJ2-5
v_gene: TRBV9
d_gene: .
abundance: .

CDR3aa: CASSYQGRSTGELFF
CDR3nt: TGTGCCAGCAGTTATCAGGGGCGTAGTACCGGGGAGCTGTTTTTT
j_gene: TRBJ2-2
v_gene: TRBV9
d_gene: .
abundance: many

CDR3aa: CASSVGQGPAYEQYF
CDR3nt: TGTGCCAGCAGCGTAGGGCAGGGGCCAGCCTACGAGCAGTACTTC
j_gene: TRBJ2-7
v_gene: TRBV9
d_gene: .
abundance: many

CDR3aa: CASSVGVPNEQFF
CDR3nt: TGTGCCAGCAGCGTAGGTGTCCCCAATGAGCAGTTCTTC
j_gene: TRBJ2-1
v_gene: TRBV9
d_gene: .
abundance: many

CDR3aa: CASSGLAGGPVGTDTQYF
CDR3nt: TGTGCCAGCAGCGGACTAGCGGGAGGCCCCGTAGGCACAGATACGCAGTATTTT
j_gene: TRBJ2-3
v_gene: TRBV9
d_gene: TRBD2
abundance: many

CDR3aa: CASSVGGLAGGSTDTQYF
CDR3nt: TGTGCCAGCAGCGTAGGGGGACTAGCGGGAGGATCGACAGATACGCAGTATTTT
j_gene: TRBJ2-3
v_gene: TRBV9
d_gene: TRBD2
abundance: many

CDR3aa: CASSRYTAGTDTQYF
CDR3nt: TGTGCCAGCAGCCGCTACACGGCAGGGACAGATACGCAGTATTTT
j_gene: TRBJ2-3
v_gene: TRBV9
d_gene: .
abundance: many

CDR3aa: CASSVEGQETQYF
CDR3nt: TGTGCCAGCAGCGTAGAGGGCCAAGAGACCCAGTACTTC
j_gene: TRBJ2-5
v_gene: TRBV9
d_gene: .
abundance: many

CDR3aa: CASSVLGSGGRTDTQYF
CDR3nt: TGTGCCAGCAGCGTATTGGGGTCGGGAGGTCGCACAGATACGCAGTATTTT
j_gene: TRBJ2-3
v_gene: TRBV9
d_gene: TRBD2
abundance: many

CDR3aa: CASSIQSSTGELFF
CDR3nt: TGTGCCAGCAGCATCCAGAGCAGCACCGGGGAGCTGTTTTTT
j_gene: TRBJ2-2
v_gene: TRBV9
d_gene: .
abundance: many

CDR3aa: CASNLGGASYEQYF
CDR3nt: TGTGCCAGCAACCTCGGCGGGGCAAGTTACGAGCAGTACTTC
j_gene: TRBJ2-7
v_gene: TRBV9
d_gene: .
abundance: many

CDR3aa: CASSEQPAGGPSVQFF
CDR3nt: TGTGCCAGCAGCGAACAACCAGCGGGAGGGCCCTCAGTGCAGTTCTTC
j_gene: TRBJ2-1
v_gene: TRBV9
d_gene: TRBD2
abundance: many

CDR3aa: CASSVAPGTGYEQYF
CDR3nt: TGTGCCAGCAGCGTAGCGCCGGGGACTGGCTACGAGCAGTACTTC
j_gene: TRBJ2-7
v_gene: TRBV9
d_gene: .
abundance: many

CDR3aa: CASSAEIGSRTGELFF
CDR3nt: TGTGCCAGCAGCGCCGAAATCGGGAGTAGGACCGGGGAGCTGTTTTTT
j_gene: TRBJ2-2
v_gene: TRBV9
d_gene: .
abundance: many

CDR3aa: CASSVVGLASDEQYF
CDR3nt: TGTGCCAGCAGCGTAGTGGGACTAGCGTCAGACGAGCAGTACTTC
j_gene: TRBJ2-7
v_gene: TRBV9
d_gene: TRBD2
abundance: many

CDR3aa: CASSVEVGVADTQYF
CDR3nt: TGTGCCAGCAGCGTAGAAGTGGGAGTTGCGGATACGCAGTATTTT
j_gene: TRBJ2-3
v_gene: TRBV9
d_gene: .
abundance: many

CDR3aa: CASSGERTTDTQYF
CDR3nt: TGTGCCAGCAGCGGAGAGCGGACCACAGATACGCAGTATTTT
j_gene: TRBJ2-3
v_gene: TRBV9
d_gene: .
abundance: many

CDR3aa: CASSSQPRREKLFF
CDR3nt: TGTGCCAGCAGCTCGCAGCCTAGGAGGGAAAAACTGTTTTTT
j_gene: TRBJ1-4
v_gene: TRBV7-4
d_gene: .
abundance: many

CDR3aa: CASSRRTGGSGANVLTF
CDR3nt: TGTGCCAGCAGCCGACGGACAGGGGGCTCTGGGGCCAACGTCCTGACTTTC
j_gene: TRBJ2-6
v_gene: TRBV9
d_gene: TRBD1
abundance: many

CDR3aa: CASSVGSSGIGEQFF
CDR3nt: TGTGCCAGCAGCGTAGGTTCTAGCGGGATTGGGGAGCAGTTCTTC
j_gene: TRBJ2-1
v_gene: TRBV9
d_gene: TRBD2
abundance: many

CDR3aa: CASAGGASGYNEQFF
CDR3nt: TGTGCCAGCGCGGGAGGGGCTAGCGGGTACAATGAGCAGTTCTTC
j_gene: TRBJ2-1
v_gene: TRBV9
d_gene: TRBD2
abundance: many

CDR3aa: CASSVAPGPDYEQYF
CDR3nt: TGTGCCAGCAGCGTAGCGCCCGGGCCGGACTACGAGCAGTACTTC
j_gene: TRBJ2-7
v_gene: TRBV9
d_gene: .
abundance: many

CDR3aa: CASSGMRGVGAEAFF
CDR3nt: TGTGCCAGCAGCGGGATGAGAGGGGTTGGCGCTGAAGCTTTCTTT
j_gene: TRBJ1-1
v_gene: TRBV9
d_gene: .
abundance: medium-sized

CDR3aa: CASSARGLSYEQYF
CDR3nt: TGTGCCAGCAGCGCCAGGGGGCTATCATACGAGCAGTACTTC
j_gene: TRBJ2-7
v_gene: TRBV9
d_gene: TRBD1
abundance: many

CDR3aa: CASSVDGFSPLHF
CDR3nt: TGTGCCAGCAGCGTAGATGGGTTTTCACCCCTCCACTTT
j_gene: TRBJ1-6
v_gene: TRBV9
d_gene: .
abundance: many

CDR3aa: CASSPRLAGFQETQYF
CDR3nt: TGTGCCAGCAGCCCCAGACTAGCGGGATTCCAAGAGACCCAGTACTTC
j_gene: TRBJ2-5
v_gene: TRBV9
d_gene: TRBD2
abundance: many

CDR3aa: CASSALAGAGETQYF
CDR3nt: TGTGCCAGCAGCGCGTTAGCGGGAGCGGGGGAGACCCAGTACTTC
j_gene: TRBJ2-5
v_gene: TRBV9
d_gene: TRBD2
abundance: many